This T cell receptor beta chain derives from a study of Ad26.COV2.S vaccination and SARS-CoV-2 variants. Study background: Ad26.COV2.S shots went into the muscle once or twice, 56 days apart.

The table came from immunoSEQ multiplex PCR; TCRdb's copy has only in-frame clones and leaves some out. The sample holds around 340,000 clones, 85% to 90% seen once. The treatment: roughly 18 received Ad26.COV2.S at low or high dose, single or two shots; 5 received placebo; per-sample allocation not given. Repertoires come from day 63 after the first vaccine or placebo injection. V shed 3 bases and J shed 1 base, with 12 bases lying between them. The CDR3 covers 15 residues. The germline V gene encodes CDR1 MNHNS and CDR2 SASEGT. This chain links TRBV6-1 with TRBJ1-1; D gene ambiguous. The sample consisted of peripheral blood, taken in a trial of Ad26.COV2.S vaccine versus placebo. This sequence originates from a person between 18 and 59 years old who received the Ad26.COV2.S COVID-19 vaccine or a placebo. CDR3: CASSDPGIQNTEAFF. The DNA for the CDR3 is TGTGCCAGCAGTGATCCGGGGATACAGAACACTGAAGCTTTCTTT.